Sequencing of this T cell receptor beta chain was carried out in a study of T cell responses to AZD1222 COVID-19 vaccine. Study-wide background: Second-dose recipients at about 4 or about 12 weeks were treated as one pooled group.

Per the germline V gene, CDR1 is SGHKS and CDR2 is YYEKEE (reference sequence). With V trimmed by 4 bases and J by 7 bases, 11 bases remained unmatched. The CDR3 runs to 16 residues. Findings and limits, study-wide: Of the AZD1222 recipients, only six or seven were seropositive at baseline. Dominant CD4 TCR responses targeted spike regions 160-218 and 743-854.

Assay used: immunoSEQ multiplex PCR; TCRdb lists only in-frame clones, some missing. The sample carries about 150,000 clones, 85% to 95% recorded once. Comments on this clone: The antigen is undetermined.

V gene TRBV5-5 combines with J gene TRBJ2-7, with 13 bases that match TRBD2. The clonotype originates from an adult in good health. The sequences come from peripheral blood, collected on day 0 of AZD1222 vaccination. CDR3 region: CASSPLAGGLSREQYF. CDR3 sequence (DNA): TGTGCCAGCAGCCCACTAGCGGGGGGGCTTTCTCGGGAGCAGTACTTC. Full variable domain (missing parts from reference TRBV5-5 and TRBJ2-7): DAGVTQSPTHLIKTRGQQVTLRCSPISGHKSVSWYQQVLGQGPQFIFQYYEKEERGRGNFPDRFSARQFPNYSSELNVNALLLGDSALYLCASSPLAGGLSREQYFGPGTRLTVT.